This TCR beta chain was captured by sequencing in a study of shared clonotypes between healthy human individuals. In the case of this clone: The antigen is not known.

From germline, CDR1 is SGHRS and CDR2 YFSETQ. This CDR3 contains 15 residues. Trimming shortened V by 4 bases and J by 8 bases, and 16 bases separated the two germline ends. General study findings and limits: Sequencing depth was expected to influence donor clonotype sharing.

Sequencing used immunoSEQ multiplex PCR; TCRdb keeps in-frame clones, though not all of them. The profile shows about 1 million clones, about 77% of them singletons. The chain uses TRBV5-1 and TRBJ1-6; D ambiguous. The sequenced sample consisted of memory CD4+ T cells sorted from blood. Subset reported: CD45RA-negative fraction. This TCR was recovered from a man between 18 and 29 years old in good health. CDR3 bases: TGCGCCAGCAGCGGTTCTGGGGATTTTTATTCACCCCTCCACTTT. Translating it yields CASSGSGDFYSPLHF.